The 19 T cell receptor beta chains given below trace back to one sample, sequenced in a study of somatic mutations in cytotoxic T cells in rheumatoid arthritis. The method was immunoSEQ multiplex PCR; TCRdb's version includes in-frame clones alone and lacks a portion of them. The data hold fewer than 9,500 clones, with roughly 69% observed a single time. Material for sequencing was CD8+ T cells sorted from blood. The origin of the receptors is an adult with rheumatoid arthritis.

The gene calls are TRBV14 and TRBJ2-3; 8 bases are a match to TRBD1. V shed 3 bases, J shed 5 bases, and the junction held 13 bases outside the gene matches. The V gene's germline CDR1 is SGHDN and CDR2 FVKESK. The CDR3 consists of 17 residues. This chain's CDR3 is CASSQFVGQGIRDTQYF. The CDR3 nucleotides are TGTGCCAGCAGCCAGTTTGTCGGACAGGGAATAAGAGATACGCAGTATTTT. The full variable domain, with the rest looked up from reference TRBV14 and TRBJ2-3, is EAGVTQFPSHSVIEKGQTVTLRCDPISGHDNLYWYRRVMGKEIKFLLHFVKESKQDESGMPNNRFLAERTGGTYSTLKVQPAELEDSGVYFCASSQFVGQGIRDTQYFGPGTRLTVL.

The chain uses TRBV7-9 and TRBJ2-1; D remains unclear. CDR1 SEHNR and CDR2 FQNEAQ come from the germline V gene (reference sequence). Trimming stripped 1 base from V and 4 bases from J, with 11 bases between. The CDR3 sequence is 15 residues long. CDR3 residues: CASSLVGPLYNEQFF. For the CDR3, the DNA is TGTGCCAGCAGCTTAGTGGGTCCGTTGTACAATGAGCAGTTCTTC.

In this sample, this clone turned up a few times. The chain couples TRBV19 to TRBJ1-1; D is perhaps TRBD1 (6 bases). The V gene lost 5 bases and the J gene lost 3 bases, with 13 bases spanning the gap. Germline V gene sequence: CDR1 LNHDA, CDR2 SQIVND (reference sequence). There are 14 residues in the CDR3. CDR3 nucleotide sequence: TGTGCCAGTAGTTTAGGGGGGGGCGACACTGAAGCTTTCTTT. This gives the protein CASSLGGGDTEAFF.

The chain combines TRBV29-1 with TRBJ2-1; 9 bases line up with TRBD2. The CDR3 contains 14 residues. V was pared by 1 base and J by 7 bases, with 5 bases of the junction left unmatched. Germline lookup yields CDR1 SQVTM and CDR2 ANQGSEA. CDR3 sequence reads: CSVEGTSAINEQFF. The CDR3 bases are TGCAGCGTTGAAGGGACTAGCGCGATTAATGAGCAGTTCTTC.

The chain combines TRBV27 with TRBJ2-7; no firm D call. Deletions cut 4 bases from V and 2 bases from J, with 6 bases between. The germline CDR1 and CDR2 sequences are MNHEY and SMNVEV (reference sequence). The CDR3 length is 12 residues. The CDR3 region has the DNA TGTGCCAGCAGTTCCCCGGCCTACGAGCAGTACTTC. Protein: CASSSPAYEQYF.

This chain joins TRBV27 and TRBJ2-3, with D possibly being TRBD1 (6 bases). This CDR3 is built from 16 residues. Trimming pared 4 bases from V and 6 bases from J, leaving 20 bases between. Germline CDR1 and CDR2: MNHEY and SMNVEV (reference sequence). CDR3 loop: CASSSPAGASLDTQYF. DNA of the CDR3: TGTGCCAGCAGTTCCCCCGCAGGGGCCAGCTTGGATACGCAGTATTTT.

V is TRBV4-1 and J is TRBJ2-1; TRBD1 matches at 9 bases. The J segment lost 4 bases and the V segment lost 1 base, leaving 5 bases of the junction unmatched. CDR3 size: 16 residues. The germline V gene encodes CDR1 MGHRA and CDR2 YSYEKL. CDR3 residues: CASSQGDRVSYNEQFF. Here the CDR3 DNA reads TGCGCCAGCAGCCAAGGGGACAGGGTTAGTTACAATGAGCAGTTCTTC.

This clone turned up a few times. The chain is built from TRBV7-9 and TRBJ2-7; D ambiguous. CDR3 length: 16 amino acids. Between the trimmed V and J ends, which lost 1 base and 3 bases, there was a span of 16 bases. The germline gives CDR1 SEHNR, CDR2 FQNEAQ (reference sequence). CDR3 sequence (DNA): TGTGCCAGCAGCTTAGATGAGACACCGAAATACTACGAGCAGTACTTC. Translation: CASSLDETPKYYEQYF.

The chain carries TRBV30 and TRBJ1-1; D uncertain. CDR3 length: 11 amino acids. CDR1 and CDR2 (germline): GTSNPN, SVGIG (reference sequence). V lost 5 bases, J lost 0 bases, and 4 bases lay in between. The CDR3 loop reads CAWVLNTEAFF. The CDR3 DNA sequence: TGTGCCTGGGTATTGAACACTGAAGCTTTCTTT.

The rearrangement uses TRBV4-1 and TRBJ2-7, with 7 bases fitting TRBD1. CDR1 and CDR2 from the germline V gene are MGHRA and YSYEKL. J lost 2 bases, V lost 1 base, and 5 bases had no gene match. This CDR3 has 15 residues. The CDR3: CASSQAATGPYEQYF. CDR3 in DNA: TGCGCCAGCAGCCAAGCAGCGACAGGGCCCTACGAGCAGTACTTC.

The chain combines TRBV15 with TRBJ2-1, with D perhaps matching TRBD2 (5 bases). CDR1 is LNHNV and CDR2 is YYDKDF in the germline V gene (reference sequence). The CDR3 length is 13 residues. Trimming took off 4 bases at V and 10 bases at J, with 14 bases between the two ends. CDR3 nucleotide sequence: TGTGCCACCAGCATGTTTGCTGGGGAGGAGCAGTTCTTC. Translating it yields CATSMFAGEEQFF.

Of note for this clone: The junction differs from germline at one of its ends, possibly a read error. In DNA, the CDR3 is TGCGCCAGCAGCCAAGACTCAGGGGGCTATAGTGGCTGCACCTTC. This sequence encodes CASSQDSGGYSGCTF. J is TRBJ1-2 and V is TRBV4-1; 8 bases are a match to TRBD1. This CDR3 comprises 15 residues. Germline CDR1 reads MGHRA; CDR2 reads YSYEKL.

The chain couples TRBV27 to TRBJ1-1, with 10 bases aligning to TRBD1. Germline-derived CDR1 and CDR2 are MNHEY and SMNVEV (reference sequence). V shed 9 bases and J 4 bases; nucleotides not matched to a gene: 8. The CDR3 loop spans 14 amino acids. CDR3 sequence (DNA): TGTGCCAGTGGGACAGGGGAGGGTTTCACTGAAGCTTTCTTT. Translation: CASGTGEGFTEAFF.

V gene TRBV27 combines with J gene TRBJ2-4; no reliable D call. Germline V gives CDR1 MNHEY, CDR2 SMNVEV (reference sequence). CDR3 length: 13 residues. Trimming shortened V by 6 bases and J by 0 bases, and 6 bases separated the two germline ends. CDR3 DNA: TGTGCCAGCAGCCGGCTAGCCAAAAACATTCAGTACTTC. It yields the protein CASSRLAKNIQYF.

The chain has TRBV7-6 and TRBJ2-7; a weak D match, TRBD2 (5 bases). Per germline, CDR1 SGHVS and CDR2 FNYEAQ. This CDR3 has 12 residues. The V end lost 3 bases, the J end lost 7 bases, and 10 bases lay between the germline ends. The CDR3 DNA follows: TGTGCCAGCAGCTTGTTAGAGGGAGAGCAGTACTTC. Protein sequence: CASSLLEGEQYF.

V usage is TRBV4-1 and J usage is TRBJ2-1; D is ambiguous. The V gene lost 5 bases and the J gene lost 7 bases, with 12 bases spanning the gap. The CDR3 covers 13 residues. Per the germline V gene, CDR1 is MGHRA and CDR2 is YSYEKL. CDR3 amino acids: CASSTPPRNEQFF. The CDR3 DNA follows: TGCGCCAGCAGCACCCCTCCCCGGAATGAGCAGTTCTTC.

The chain combines TRBV19 with TRBJ2-1; 9 bases are a match to TRBD2. V lost 5 bases and J lost 7; bases outside the gene matches: 12. There are 16 residues in the CDR3. CDR1 LNHDA and CDR2 SQIVND come from the germline V gene (reference sequence). In nucleotides, the CDR3 is TGTGCCAGTAGTCTTACCGGGACTAGCTATTATAATGAGCAGTTCTTC. Encoded protein: CASSLTGTSYYNEQFF.

The gene calls are TRBV28 and TRBJ1-1, with a weak D call TRBD1 (5 bases). The CDR3 runs to 15 residues. CDR1 is MDHEN, CDR2 SYDVKM, per germline. The V end lost 3 bases, the J end lost 3 bases, and 14 bases lay between the germline ends. CDR3 sequence: CASSFNPQVDTEAFF. CDR3 in DNA: TGTGCCAGCAGTTTTAACCCACAGGTCGACACTGAAGCTTTCTTT.

The genes are TRBV11-2 and TRBJ1-1, with D possibly TRBD1 on 5 matching bases. CDR1 and CDR2 from the germline V gene are SGHAT and FQNNGV. There are 12 residues in the CDR3. V lost 6 bases and J 7 bases, leaving 12 bases between the germline ends. The chain's CDR3 is CASSPGGDEAFF. The DNA of the CDR3 is TGTGCCAGCAGTCCGGGGGGGGATGAAGCTTTCTTT.